This TCR beta chain is from a study of cytomegalovirus exposure and HLA in healthy donors. As for the study in general: A previous analysis identified fewer than 130 million unique TCR beta sequences derived from 180 million or so T cells.

This clone was counted a single time. Its antigen remains unknown. CDR1 is SGHKS, CDR2 YYEKEE, per germline (reference sequence). J gave up 3 bases and V 6 bases, and 9 bases lay outside the gene matches. CDR3 size: 14 residues. Vbeta (60) and Jbeta (13) primers were used in the PCR. Sequenced by immunoSEQ multiplex PCR; TCRdb stores in-frame clones only, minus some. The data contain about 130,000 clones, 74% of them seen just once; the ten biggest clones take up about 7.3%. Study outcomes and limitations: Analysis was performed later, and it showed HLA-associated TCR beta chains to be more clonally expanded than equally common others. Presence/absence results assume similar sequencing depth per donor, which may not hold.

This sequence originates from a male donor in good health and CMV-seronegative. The sequenced sample consisted of PBMCs. The chain carries TRBV5-5 and TRBJ2-7; 7 bases match TRBD2. CDR3 bases: TGTGCCAGCACCTCGGGAACGGGAGGCTACGAGCAGTACTTC. Translating it yields CASTSGTGGYEQYF.